This record looks at one T cell receptor beta chain sequence and its context. This specimen belongs to a study of T cells of healthy individuals. Germline-derived CDR1 and CDR2 are LNHNV and YYDKDF (reference sequence). The CDR3 is 13 amino acids. The ends were cut back, 1 base at V and 7 bases at J, with 7 bases in the middle. TCRdb re-called the 5' RACE reads with MiXCR, one entry per CDR3 protein. This sample has tens of thousands of distinct CDR3 sequences, with roughly 16% found just once. The receptor was derived from a human donor in good health. The rearrangement joins TRBV15 to TRBJ2-2; either TRBD1 or TRBD2 may supply D (5 bases each). The CDR3 loop reads CATSRAGGGELFF. The CDR3 nucleotides read TGTGCCACCAGCAGAGCTGGGGGCGGGGAGCTGTTTTTT. Complete variable domain (other parts from reference TRBV15 and TRBJ2-2): DAMVIQNPRYQVTQFGKPVTLSCSQTLNHNVMYWYQQKSSQAPKLLFHYYDKDFNNEADTPDNFQSRRPNTSFCFLDIRSPGLGDTAMYLCATSRAGGGELFFGEGSRLTVL.